At least ten counts were recorded for the clone carrying this T cell receptor (beta chain). Antigen: not known. The source material, RNA transcripts, was used to amplify TCR beta CDR3 regions. A set of HTBI primers served as the primers for a first-round RT-PCR of the TCR CDR3. Using its own MiXCR run on the multiplex PCR reads, TCRdb lists one record per CDR3 protein. The sample consists of roughly 250,000 distinct CDR3 sequences, roughly 15% of them appearing once. This record comes from a study of T cells in Graves' hyperthyroidism and ophthalmopathy. Study conclusions and caveats: Ophthalmopathy was model-predicted a median about 6.9 months pre-onset. The blood repertoire included most of the expanded thyroid clonotypes above 0.001.

The germline V and J ends were trimmed by 0 bases and 4 bases, with 13 bases remaining between them. The CDR3 contains 15 residues. Germline assignment: CDR1 SGDLS and CDR2 YYNGEE. Patients with ophthalmopathy all had a Clinical Activity Score of at least 3, a NOSPECS grade of at least 4 and duration under 3 months. Criteria for exclusion of patients were uncontrolled infection, other autoimmune disease, pregnancy or lactation. The rearrangement links TRBV9 to TRBJ1-2; D perhaps matches TRBD1 (5 bases). Sequenced sample: blood. This clonotype was obtained from a woman in her late teens or twenties with Graves' ophthalmopathy. The DNA of the CDR3 is TGTGCCAGCAGCGTAGCTCTGGGGGGTACCTATGGCTACACCTTC. It yields the protein CASSVALGGTYGYTF.